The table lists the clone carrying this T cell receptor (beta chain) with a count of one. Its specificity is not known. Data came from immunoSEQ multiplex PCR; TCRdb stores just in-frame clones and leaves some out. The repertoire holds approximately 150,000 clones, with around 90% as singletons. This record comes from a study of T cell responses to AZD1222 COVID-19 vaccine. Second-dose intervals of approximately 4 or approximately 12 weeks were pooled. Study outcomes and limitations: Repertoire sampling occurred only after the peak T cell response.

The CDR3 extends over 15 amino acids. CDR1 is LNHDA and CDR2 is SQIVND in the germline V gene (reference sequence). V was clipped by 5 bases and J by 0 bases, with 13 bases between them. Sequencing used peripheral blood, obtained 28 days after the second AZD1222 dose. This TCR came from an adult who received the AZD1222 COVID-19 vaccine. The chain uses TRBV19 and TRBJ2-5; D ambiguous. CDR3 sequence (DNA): TGTGCCAGTAGTCTTAGGAACTGGTACCAAGAGACCCAGTACTTC. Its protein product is CASSLRNWYQETQYF.